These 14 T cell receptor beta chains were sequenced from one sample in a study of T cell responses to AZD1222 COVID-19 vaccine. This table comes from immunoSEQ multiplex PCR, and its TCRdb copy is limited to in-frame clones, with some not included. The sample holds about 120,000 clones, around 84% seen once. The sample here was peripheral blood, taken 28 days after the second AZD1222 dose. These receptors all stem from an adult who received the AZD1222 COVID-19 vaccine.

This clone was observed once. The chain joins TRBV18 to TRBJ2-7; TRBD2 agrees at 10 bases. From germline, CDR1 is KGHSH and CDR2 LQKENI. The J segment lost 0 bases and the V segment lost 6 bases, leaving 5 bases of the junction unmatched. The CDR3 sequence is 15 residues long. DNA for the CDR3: TGTGCCAGCTCGTTAACTAGCGGGGCCTCCTACGAGCAGTACTTC. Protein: CASSLTSGASYEQYF.

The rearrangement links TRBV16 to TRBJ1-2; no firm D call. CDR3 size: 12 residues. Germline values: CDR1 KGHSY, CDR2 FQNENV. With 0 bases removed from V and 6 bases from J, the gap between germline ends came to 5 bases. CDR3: CASSQSGNGYTF. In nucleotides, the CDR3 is TGTGCCAGCAGCCAATCAGGGAATGGCTACACCTTC.

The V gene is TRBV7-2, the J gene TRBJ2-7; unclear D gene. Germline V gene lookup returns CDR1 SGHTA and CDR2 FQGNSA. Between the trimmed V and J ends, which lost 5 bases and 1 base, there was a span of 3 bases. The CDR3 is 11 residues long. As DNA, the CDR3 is TGTGCCAGCAGCGGATCCTACGAGCAGTACTTC. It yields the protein CASSGSYEQYF.

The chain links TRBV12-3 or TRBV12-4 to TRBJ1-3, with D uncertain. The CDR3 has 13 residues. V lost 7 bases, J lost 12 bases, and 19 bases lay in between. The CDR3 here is CASTPSPQEGIYF. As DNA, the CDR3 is TGTGCCAGCACCCCTAGCCCTCAGGAGGGCATATATTTT.

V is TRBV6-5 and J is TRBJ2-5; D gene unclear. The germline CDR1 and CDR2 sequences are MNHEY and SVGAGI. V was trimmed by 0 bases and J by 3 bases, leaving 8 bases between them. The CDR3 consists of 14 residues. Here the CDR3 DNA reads TGTGCCAGCAGTTACTCTGGAGTCGAAGAGACCCAGTACTTC. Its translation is CASSYSGVEETQYF.

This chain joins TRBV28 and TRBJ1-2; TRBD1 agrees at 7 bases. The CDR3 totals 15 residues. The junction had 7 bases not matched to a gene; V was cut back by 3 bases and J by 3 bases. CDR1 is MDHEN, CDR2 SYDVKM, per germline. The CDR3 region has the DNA TGTGCCAGCAGTTTCGACAGGGCCGTGGACTATGGCTACACCTTC. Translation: CASSFDRAVDYGYTF.

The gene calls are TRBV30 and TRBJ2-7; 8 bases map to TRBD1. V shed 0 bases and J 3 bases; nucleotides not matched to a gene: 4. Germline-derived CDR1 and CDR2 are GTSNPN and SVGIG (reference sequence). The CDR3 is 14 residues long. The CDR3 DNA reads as TGTGCCTGGAGTGTGACAGGGGCGGGCTACGAGCAGTACTTC. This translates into CAWSVTGAGYEQYF. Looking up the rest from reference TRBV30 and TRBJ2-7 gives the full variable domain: SQTIHQWPATLVQPVGSPLSLECTVEGTSNPNLYWYRQAAGRGLQLLFYSVGIGQISSEVPQNLSASRPQDRQFILSSKKLLLSDSGFYLCAWSVTGAGYEQYFGPGTRLTVT.

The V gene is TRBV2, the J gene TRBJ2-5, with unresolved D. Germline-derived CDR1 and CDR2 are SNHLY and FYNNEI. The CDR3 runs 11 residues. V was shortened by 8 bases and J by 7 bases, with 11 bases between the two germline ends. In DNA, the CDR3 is TGTGCCAGCTCAAGGGCCCTGACCCAGTACTTC. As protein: CASSRALTQYF.

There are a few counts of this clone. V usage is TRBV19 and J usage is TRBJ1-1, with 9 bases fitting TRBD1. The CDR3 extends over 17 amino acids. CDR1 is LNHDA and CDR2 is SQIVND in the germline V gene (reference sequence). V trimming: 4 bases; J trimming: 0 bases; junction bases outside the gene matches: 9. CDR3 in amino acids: CASSTPPGQGMNTEAFF. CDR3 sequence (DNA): TGTGCCAGTAGTACCCCTCCTGGACAGGGGATGAACACTGAAGCTTTCTTT.

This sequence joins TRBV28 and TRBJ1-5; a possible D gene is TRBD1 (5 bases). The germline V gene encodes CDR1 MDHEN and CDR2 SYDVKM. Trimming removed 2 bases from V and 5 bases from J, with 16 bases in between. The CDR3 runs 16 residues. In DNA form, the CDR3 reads TGTGCCAGCAGTTTACGTCCCGGGGCGGGGGATCAGCCCCAGCATTTT. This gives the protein CASSLRPGAGDQPQHF.

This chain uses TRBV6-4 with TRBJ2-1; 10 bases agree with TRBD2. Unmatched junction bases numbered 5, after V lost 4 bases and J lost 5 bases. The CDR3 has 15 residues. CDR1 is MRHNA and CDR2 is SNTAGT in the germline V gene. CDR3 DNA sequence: TGTGCCAGCAGTGCGGCTAGCGGGGGCAACAATGAGCAGTTCTTC. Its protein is CASSAASGGNNEQFF.

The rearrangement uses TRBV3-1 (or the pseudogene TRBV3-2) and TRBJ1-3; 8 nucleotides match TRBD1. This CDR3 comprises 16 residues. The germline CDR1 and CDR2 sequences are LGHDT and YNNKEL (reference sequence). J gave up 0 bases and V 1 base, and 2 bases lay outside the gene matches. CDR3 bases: TGTGCCAGCAGCCAAGGGACAGGGATCTCTGGAAACACCATATATTTT. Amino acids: CASSQGTGISGNTIYF.

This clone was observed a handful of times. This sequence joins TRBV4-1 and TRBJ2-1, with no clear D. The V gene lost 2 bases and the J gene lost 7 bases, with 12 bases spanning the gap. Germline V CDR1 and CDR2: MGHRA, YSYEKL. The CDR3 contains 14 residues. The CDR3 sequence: CASSQQRFLNEQFF. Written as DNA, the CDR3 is TGCGCCAGCAGCCAACAGCGCTTTCTGAATGAGCAGTTCTTC.

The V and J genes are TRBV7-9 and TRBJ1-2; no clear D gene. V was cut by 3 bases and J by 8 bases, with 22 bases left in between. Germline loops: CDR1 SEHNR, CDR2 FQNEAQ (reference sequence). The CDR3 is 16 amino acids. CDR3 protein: CASSLDGGPHHSGYTF. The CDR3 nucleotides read TGTGCCAGCAGCTTGGATGGAGGACCTCATCATTCCGGCTACACCTTC. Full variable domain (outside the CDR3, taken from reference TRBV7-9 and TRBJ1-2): DTGVSQNPRHKITKRGQNVTFRCDPISEHNRLYWYRQTLGQGPEFLTYFQNEAQLEKSRLLSDRFSAERPKGSFSTLEIQRTEQGDSAMYLCASSLDGGPHHSGYTFGSGTRLTVV.